One and the same sample provided the 30 T cell receptor beta chains below, sequenced in a study of blood T cell repertoires in COVID-19. Assay used: immunoSEQ multiplex PCR; TCRdb lists only in-frame clones, some missing. The sample has about 120,000 clones, more than 75% seen once. The sequencing input was peripheral blood. The receptors derive from a man aged 55-75 years with COVID-19, enrolled during active disease.

The J gene is TRBJ1-1, the V gene TRBV6-6; TRBD1 matches at 8 bases. The CDR3 is made up of 15 amino acids. V lost 5 bases to trimming and J lost 7 bases; unmatched junction nucleotides: 12. Germline V gives CDR1 MNHNY, CDR2 SVGAGI (reference sequence). CDR3: CASSHDSTGDGEAFF. Written as DNA, the CDR3 is TGTGCCAGCAGTCACGACTCGACAGGGGATGGTGAAGCTTTCTTT.

The V call is TRBV30, the J call TRBJ2-7, with D possibly being TRBD2 (6 bases). CDR3 length: 15 residues. V was trimmed by 5 bases and J by 0 bases, leaving 17 bases between them. Germline assignment: CDR1 GTSNPN and CDR2 SVGIG (reference sequence). CDR3 coding DNA: TGTGCCTGGGGAGGTACTCGGGGGAGCTCCTACGAGCAGTACTTC. Protein product: CAWGGTRGSSYEQYF.

J is TRBJ1-5 and V is TRBV6-1; D gene ambiguous. Looked up from germline, CDR1 is MNHNS and CDR2 is SASEGT. Deletions cut 2 bases from V and 3 bases from J, with 5 bases between. The CDR3 is made up of 13 amino acids. This chain's CDR3 is CASSESLNQPQHF. The CDR3 DNA follows: TGTGCCAGCAGTGAAAGCCTCAATCAGCCCCAGCATTTT.

This clone is a singleton in its sample. The chain has TRBV7-9 and TRBJ1-3; D is unresolved. The ends were cut back, 0 bases at V and 2 bases at J, with 14 bases in the middle. CDR1 is SEHNR, CDR2 FQNEAQ, per germline (reference sequence). The CDR3 is 17 residues long. The CDR3 nucleotides are TGTGCCAGCAGCTTAGCCGGTCGCAGCAGCGCTGGAAACACCATATATTTT. Protein sequence: CASSLAGRSSAGNTIYF.

The V and J genes are TRBV19 and TRBJ1-5; D remains unclear. Deletions cut 3 bases from V and 9 bases from J, with 15 bases between. The CDR3 runs to 14 residues. The V gene's germline CDR1 is LNHDA and CDR2 SQIVND (reference sequence). The CDR3: CASSIGLLEGPQHF. CDR3 bases: TGTGCCAGTAGTATTGGCCTCCTGGAGGGGCCCCAGCATTTT.

The gene calls are TRBV5-1 and TRBJ1-4; D call uncertain. Germline V gene data show CDR1 as SGHRS and CDR2 as YFSETQ. V shed 4 bases and J shed 0 bases, with 10 bases lying between them. CDR3 length: 15 amino acids. In DNA, the CDR3 is TGCGCCAGCAGCCCCTCGACACCAACTAATGAAAAACTGTTTTTT. This encodes CASSPSTPTNEKLFF.

The genes are TRBV11-3 and TRBJ1-5; D is unclear. V lost 2 bases, J lost 0 bases, and 2 bases lay in between. CDR1 SGHNT and CDR2 YENEEA come from the germline V gene. This CDR3 comprises 13 residues. The CDR3 here is CASSLYSNQPQHF. The CDR3 DNA reads TGTGCCAGCAGCTTATATAGCAATCAGCCCCAGCATTTT.

The V gene is TRBV4-3, the J gene TRBJ2-3; possible D gene TRBD2, 5 bases. The CDR3 covers 18 residues. V lost 2 bases, J lost 5 bases, and 23 bases lay in between. In germline, CDR1 is LGHNA, CDR2 YSLEER. Here the CDR3 DNA reads TGCGCCAGCAGCCAACAACGCACGGGGTCCCTCAGAAGAGATACGCAGTATTTT. Its protein product is CASSQQRTGSLRRDTQYF.

This rearrangement joins TRBV19 to TRBJ2-1; 9 bases map to TRBD2. Germline assignment: CDR1 LNHDA and CDR2 SQIVND (reference sequence). This CDR3 spans 15 amino acids. V lost 3 bases, J lost 7 bases, and 7 bases stayed unmatched. DNA for the CDR3: TGTGCCAGTAGTATTCGGACTAGCGAGGGAAATGAGCAGTTCTTC. The encoded protein is CASSIRTSEGNEQFF. The whole variable domain, remainder taken from reference TRBV19 and TRBJ2-1, is DGGITQSPKYLFRKEGQNVTLSCEQNLNHDAMYWYRQDPGQGLRLIYYSQIVNDFQKGDIAEGYSVSREKKESFPLTVTSAQKNPTAFYLCASSIRTSEGNEQFFGPGTRLTVL.

The sample holds one count of this clone. The chain employs TRBV4-1 and TRBJ2-2; D perhaps matches TRBD2 (5 bases). Germline values: CDR1 MGHRA, CDR2 YSYEKL. The CDR3 covers 16 residues. Trimming removed 1 base from V and 0 bases from J, with 9 bases in between. CDR3 DNA: TGCGCCAGCAGCCAAGCGAGGGCATCGAACACCGGGGAGCTGTTTTTT. Protein product: CASSQARASNTGELFF.

A remark on this clone: Other DNA sequences within the sample encode an identical CDR3. The V gene is TRBV7-2, the J gene TRBJ2-5; D possibly corresponds to TRBD2 (6 bases). The length of the CDR3 is 14 residues. CDR1 is SGHTA and CDR2 is FQGNSA in the germline V gene. The V and J ends lost 5 bases and 2 bases respectively, with 12 bases between them. The CDR3 DNA reads TGTGCCAGCAGCCCGGGGCGGGGACAAGAGACCCAGTACTTC. Amino acids: CASSPGRGQETQYF.

Ten or more counts support this clone. This rearrangement joins TRBV7-9 to TRBJ2-5, with TRBD2 matching over 7 bases. CDR1 is SEHNR and CDR2 is FQNEAQ in the germline V gene (reference sequence). The CDR3 has 14 residues. Germline trimming cut 5 bases from V and 3 bases from J; bases unmatched to any gene: 6. CDR3: CASSDLAVEETQYF. The CDR3 nucleotides are TGTGCCAGCAGCGATCTAGCGGTCGAAGAGACCCAGTACTTC.

The chain is built from TRBV21-1 and TRBJ2-1; the table assigns TRBD2, which was not confirmed against the DNA. TRBV21-1 is classified as a pseudogene. The CDR3 spans 15 residues. CDR3 sequence: CASSKERANHNEQFF. The CDR3 DNA reads as TGTGCCAGCAGCAAAGAGCGAGCAAACCACAATGAGCAGTTCTTC.

V is TRBV9 and J is TRBJ1-5; 8 bases are shared with TRBD1. This CDR3 is 15 amino acids long. Germline lookup yields CDR1 SGDLS and CDR2 YYNGEE. J was trimmed by 4 bases and V by 4 bases; bases with no gene match: 7. The CDR3 here is CASSRGQALNQPQHF. CDR3 nucleotides: TGTGCCAGCAGCAGGGGACAGGCCTTAAATCAGCCCCAGCATTTT.

This clone has only a few counts. J is TRBJ1-2 and V is TRBV4-3; possible D gene TRBD1, 6 bases. V was pared by 3 bases and J by 8 bases, with 19 bases between. Per the germline V gene, CDR1 is LGHNA and CDR2 is YSLEER. This CDR3 region has 15 residues. The CDR3 bases are TGCGCCAGCAGCCAGTCCAGGGGAGTATTGAGGGGCTACACCTTC. Its protein product is CASSQSRGVLRGYTF.

The V gene is TRBV12-5, the J gene TRBJ1-1; D is possibly TRBD1 (5 bases). Germline lookup yields CDR1 LGHNT and CDR2 FRNRAP. This CDR3 is built from 12 residues. The V and J ends lost 7 bases and 4 bases respectively, with 10 bases between them. This chain's CDR3 is CASARGGTEAFF. The CDR3 DNA follows: TGTGCTAGTGCCCGGGGGGGCACTGAAGCTTTCTTT.

This clone has just one count. V gene TRBV3-1 (or the pseudogene TRBV3-2) combines with J gene TRBJ2-7; no firm D call. Trimming stripped 0 bases from V and 5 bases from J, with 5 bases between. This CDR3 comprises 12 residues. CDR1 LGHDT and CDR2 YNNKEL come from the germline V gene (reference sequence). This CDR3 is CASSQDSDEQYF. The CDR3 DNA reads TGTGCCAGCAGCCAAGATTCCGACGAGCAGTACTTC.

The V gene is TRBV25-1, the J gene TRBJ1-4, with D perhaps TRBD1 (5 bases). Germline loops: CDR1 MGHDK, CDR2 SYGVNS. The CDR3 contains 16 residues. V shed 0 bases and J shed 1 base, with 9 bases lying between them. CDR3: CASSEYMGGTNEKLFF. The CDR3 DNA is TGTGCCAGCAGTGAATATATGGGGGGAACTAATGAAAAACTGTTTTTT.

This chain uses TRBV6-5 with TRBJ1-2, with D possibly matching TRBD1 (5 bases). The CDR3 extends over 14 amino acids. Germline assignment: CDR1 MNHEY and CDR2 SVGAGI. V dropped 11 bases and J dropped 0 bases, with 16 bases sitting between them. CDR3 in amino acids: CAGTLTVANYGYTF. Here the CDR3 DNA reads TGTGCCGGTACCTTGACAGTAGCTAACTATGGCTACACCTTC.

The chain couples TRBV19 to TRBJ2-4; D may be TRBD2 (6 bases). The CDR3 is made up of 13 amino acids. The V end was cut by 5 bases, the J end by 8 bases, with 13 bases between. In germline, CDR1 is LNHDA, CDR2 SQIVND (reference sequence). The CDR3 region is CASSLAGRDIQYF. The CDR3 bases are TGTGCCAGTAGTTTGGCGGGAAGGGACATTCAGTACTTC.

As concerns this clone: The same CDR3 is also encoded by other DNA sequences in this sample. The chain couples TRBV7-9 to TRBJ1-2; no clear D gene. Germline lookup yields CDR1 SEHNR and CDR2 FQNEAQ (reference sequence). The CDR3 covers 12 residues. The ends were cut back, 1 base at V and 7 bases at J, with 7 bases in the middle. CDR3 in amino acids: CASSLDRGGYTF. The CDR3 nucleotides are TGTGCCAGCAGCTTAGACCGGGGTGGCTACACCTTC.

The chain employs TRBV18 and TRBJ2-2, with D perhaps TRBD2 (6 bases). The CDR3 has 14 residues. The V end was cut by 2 bases, the J end by 4 bases, with 8 bases between. Germline V gives CDR1 KGHSH, CDR2 LQKENI. The CDR3 loop reads CASSPGGRTGELFF. Here the CDR3 DNA reads TGTGCCAGCTCACCAGGAGGGCGCACCGGGGAGCTGTTTTTT.

This chain joins TRBV7-2 and TRBJ2-7; TRBD2 matches 7 bases. The CDR3 runs to 12 residues. V shed 5 bases, J shed 4 bases, and the junction held 2 bases outside the gene matches. Germline V gene lookup returns CDR1 SGHTA and CDR2 FQGNSA. The CDR3 nucleotides read TGTGCCAGCAGCCGTAGCGGGTACGAGCAGTACTTC. Its translation is CASSRSGYEQYF.

V is TRBV5-1 and J is TRBJ2-3; 7 positions match TRBD1. In germline, CDR1 is SGHRS, CDR2 YFSETQ. V gave up 1 base and J gave up 11 bases; unmatched junction bases: 7. This CDR3 region has 13 residues. The CDR3 coding sequence is TGCGCCAGCAGCTTGAGACAGGGTCAGAAGCAGTATTTT. It encodes CASSLRQGQKQYF. Filled out from reference TRBV5-1 and TRBJ2-3, the complete variable domain reads KAGVTQTPRYLIKTRGQQVTLSCSPISGHRSVSWYQQTPGQGLQFLFEYFSETQRNKGNFPGRFSGRQFSNSRSEMNVSTLELGDSALYLCASSLRQGQKQYFGPGTRLTVL.

The CDR3 nucleotides read TGTGCCACCAGTGATTCCACTAGAGGCAGCACAGATACGCAGTATTTT. Its protein is CATSDSTRGSTDTQYF. V and J are TRBV24-1 and TRBJ2-3, with D maybe TRBD2 (5 bases). The germline V and J ends were trimmed by 2 bases and 0 bases, with 11 bases remaining between them. Germline V gene data show CDR1 as KGHDR and CDR2 as SFDVKD. This CDR3 region has 16 residues.

The chain carries TRBV6-2 or TRBV6-3 and TRBJ2-2; D may be TRBD2 (5 bases). V was clipped by 4 bases and J by 7 bases, with 10 bases between them. The CDR3 is 13 residues long. Germline-derived CDR1 and CDR2 are MNHEY and SVGEGT. The CDR3 region has the DNA TGTGCCAGCAGTTCTAGCAGAAACGGGGAGCTGTTTTTT. This sequence encodes CASSSSRNGELFF.

The rearrangement uses TRBV2 and TRBJ1-4; D gene unclear. V was trimmed by 6 bases and J by 3 bases, leaving 14 bases between them. The CDR3 runs 15 residues. CDR1 is SNHLY, CDR2 FYNNEI, per germline. CDR3 bases: TGTGCCAGCAGCCAAAGTGTGCAGTCTAATGAAAAACTGTTTTTT. Residues: CASSQSVQSNEKLFF.

V gene TRBV2 combines with J gene TRBJ1-1; 8 bases agree with TRBD1. The V gene's germline CDR1 is SNHLY and CDR2 FYNNEI. The CDR3 totals 14 residues. The V and J ends lost 6 bases and 4 bases, in that order; junction bases with no gene match: 7. DNA for the CDR3: TGTGCCAGCAGCCGTCAAACAGGGGGCACTGAAGCTTTCTTT. It codes for CASSRQTGGTEAFF.

This clone was seen a single time. This chain joins TRBV6-4 and TRBJ2-3, with a weak D call TRBD2 (7 bases). The germline V gene has CDR1 MRHNA and CDR2 SNTAGT. There are 16 residues in the CDR3. V gave up 6 bases and J gave up 0 bases, with 16 bases separating them. For the CDR3, the DNA is TGTGCCAGCAGCGCCCAGGGAGGGGGGAGCACAGATACGCAGTATTTT. It yields the protein CASSAQGGGSTDTQYF.

The rearrangement uses TRBV18 and TRBJ1-1, with TRBD1 matching over 7 bases. V dropped 6 bases and J dropped 7; count of bases not matched to a gene: 11. The CDR3 loop spans 14 amino acids. CDR1 KGHSH and CDR2 LQKENI come from the germline V gene. The CDR3 coding sequence is TGTGCCAGCTCCCCTGTACAGGGGCTTTTTGAAGCTTTCTTT. Protein: CASSPVQGLFEAFF.